What follows are 3 T cell receptor beta chains derived from one specimen sequenced in a study of glioma-infiltrating T cells after dendritic cell vaccination. TCRdb's table, derived via immunoSEQ multiplex PCR, lists solely in-frame clones and lacks some. The sample contains about 92,000 clones, over 75% of which appear only once. This specimen was blood, taken before dendritic cell vaccination. These receptors were obtained from a human donor with glioblastoma.

The rearrangement uses TRBV5-1 and TRBJ2-1, with 7 bases that match TRBD2. Germline CDR1 SGHRS, CDR2 YFSETQ. CDR3 size: 15 residues. V trimming: 0 bases; J trimming: 4 bases; junction bases outside the gene matches: 4. The CDR3, as DNA: TGCGCCAGCAGCTTGGTGCGGGAGTTGTACAATGAGCAGTTCTTC. Translation gives CASSLVRELYNEQFF.

The V and J genes are TRBV9 and TRBJ2-5; 7 bases are shared with TRBD1. Germline-derived CDR1 and CDR2 are SGDLS and YYNGEE. Unmatched junction bases numbered 1, after V lost 3 bases and J lost 2 bases. The length of the CDR3 is 13 residues. The CDR3 region is CASSGQGQETQYF. In nucleotides, the CDR3 is TGTGCCAGCAGCGGACAGGGACAAGAGACCCAGTACTTC.

The chain couples TRBV10-3 to TRBJ2-1; D is perhaps TRBD1 (6 bases). CDR1 and CDR2 from the germline V gene are ENHRY and SYGVKD. Trimming cost V 4 bases and J 0 bases, with 19 bases left between them. The CDR3 runs to 18 residues. The chain's CDR3 is CAISGGIGGAYSYNEQFF. The CDR3 coding sequence is TGTGCCATCAGTGGGGGGATAGGGGGAGCCTACTCCTACAATGAGCAGTTCTTC.